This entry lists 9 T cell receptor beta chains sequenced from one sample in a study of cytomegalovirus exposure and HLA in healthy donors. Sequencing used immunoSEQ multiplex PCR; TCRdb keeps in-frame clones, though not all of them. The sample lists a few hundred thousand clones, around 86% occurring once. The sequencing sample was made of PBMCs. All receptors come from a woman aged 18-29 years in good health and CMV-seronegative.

The CDR3 region has the DNA TGTGCCAGTAGTATTGGAGCGGGAGCGGACACAGATACGCAGTATTTT. It translates to CASSIGAGADTDTQYF. The rearrangement uses TRBV19 and TRBJ2-3; 8 bases agree with TRBD2. The CDR3 covers 16 residues. Per germline, CDR1 LNHDA and CDR2 SQIVND (reference sequence). Trimming cost V 3 bases and J 2 bases; bases outside gene matches: 7. Using reference TRBV19 and TRBJ2-3 for the parts outside the CDR3, the full variable domain is DGGITQSPKYLFRKEGQNVTLSCEQNLNHDAMYWYRQDPGQGLRLIYYSQIVNDFQKGDIAEGYSVSREKKESFPLTVTSAQKNPTAFYLCASSIGAGADTDTQYFGPGTRLTVL.

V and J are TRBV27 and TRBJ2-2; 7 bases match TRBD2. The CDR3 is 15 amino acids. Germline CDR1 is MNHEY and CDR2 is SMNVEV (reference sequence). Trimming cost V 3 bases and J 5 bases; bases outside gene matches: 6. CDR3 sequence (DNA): TGTGCCAGCAGTTTGGGCGGGAGCGGAACCGGGGAGCTGTTTTTT. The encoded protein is CASSLGGSGTGELFF.

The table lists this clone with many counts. The CDR3 bases are TGTGCCAGCACGGCGGATACAGATACGCAGTATTTT. As protein: CASTADTDTQYF. The J gene is TRBJ2-3, the V gene TRBV2, with no clear D. V gave up 7 bases and J gave up 3 bases, with 8 bases separating them. Germline assignment: CDR1 SNHLY and CDR2 FYNNEI. The CDR3 extends over 12 amino acids.

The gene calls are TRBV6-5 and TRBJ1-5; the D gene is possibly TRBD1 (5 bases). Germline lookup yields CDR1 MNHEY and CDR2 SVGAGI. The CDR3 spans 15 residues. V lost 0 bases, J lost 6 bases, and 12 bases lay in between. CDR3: CASSYSKGFGQPQHF. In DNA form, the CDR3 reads TGTGCCAGCAGTTACTCTAAGGGGTTCGGTCAGCCCCAGCATTTT.

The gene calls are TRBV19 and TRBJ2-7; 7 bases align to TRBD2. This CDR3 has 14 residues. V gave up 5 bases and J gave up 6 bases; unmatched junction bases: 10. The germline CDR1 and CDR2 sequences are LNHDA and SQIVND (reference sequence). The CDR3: CASSLGLGLREQYF. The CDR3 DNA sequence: TGTGCCAGTAGTCTCGGACTAGGTTTACGCGAGCAGTACTTC.

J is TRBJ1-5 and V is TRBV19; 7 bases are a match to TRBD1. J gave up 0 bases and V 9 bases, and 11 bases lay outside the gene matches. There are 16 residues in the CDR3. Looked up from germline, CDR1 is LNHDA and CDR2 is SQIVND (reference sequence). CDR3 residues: CASPGQGGDSNQPQHF. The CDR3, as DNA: TGTGCCAGCCCCGGGCAGGGGGGCGATAGCAATCAGCCCCAGCATTTT.

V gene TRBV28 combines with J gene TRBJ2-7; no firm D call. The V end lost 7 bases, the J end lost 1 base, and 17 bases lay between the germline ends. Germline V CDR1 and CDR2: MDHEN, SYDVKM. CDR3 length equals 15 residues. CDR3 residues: CASTTLSRFSYEQYF. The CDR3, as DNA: TGTGCCAGCACCACTCTTAGCCGATTTTCCTACGAGCAGTACTTC. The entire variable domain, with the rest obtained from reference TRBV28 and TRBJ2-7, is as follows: DVKVTQSSRYLVKRTGEKVFLECVQDMDHENMFWYRQDPGLGLRLIYFSYDVKMKEKGDIPEGYSVSREKKERFSLILESASTNQTSMYLCASTTLSRFSYEQYFGPGTRLTVT.

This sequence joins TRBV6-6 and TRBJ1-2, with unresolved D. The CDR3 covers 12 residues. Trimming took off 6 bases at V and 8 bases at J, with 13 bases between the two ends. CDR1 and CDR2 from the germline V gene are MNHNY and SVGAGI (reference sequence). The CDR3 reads CASRLAEAGYTF. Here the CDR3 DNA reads TGTGCCAGCAGGCTAGCTGAAGCGGGCTACACCTTC.

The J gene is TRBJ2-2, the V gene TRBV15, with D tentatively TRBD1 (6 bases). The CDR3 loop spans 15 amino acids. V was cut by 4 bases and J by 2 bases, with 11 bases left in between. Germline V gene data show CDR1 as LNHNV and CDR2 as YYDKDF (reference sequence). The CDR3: CATSKQGLNTGELFF. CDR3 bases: TGTGCCACCAGCAAACAGGGCCTAAACACCGGGGAGCTGTTTTTT.